Listed here are 28 T cell receptor beta chains from one sample, sequenced in a study of T-cell memory formation after mild COVID-19. TCRdb reprocessed the 5' RACE reads with MiXCR, giving one entry per CDR3 protein. The sample includes 450,000 to 650,000 distinct CDR3 sequences, just over 20% of them seen just once. The sequenced sample was PBMCs or a T cell subset sorted from them (not recorded which). These receptor sequences come from an adult woman who had mild COVID-19 (a few samples of this study predate the infection). Cell type and time point are not known.

This clonotype was recorded a few times. The chain is built from TRBV12-3 or TRBV12-4 and TRBJ2-4; D is possibly TRBD2 (6 bases). V lost 3 bases and J 7 bases, leaving 10 bases between the germline ends. CDR3 length: 13 residues. Written as DNA, the CDR3 is TGTGCCAGCAGTTTTAGCGGAGGGAACATTCAGTACTTC. Its translation is CASSFSGGNIQYF.

The rearrangement uses TRBV27 and TRBJ2-5; 7 nucleotides match TRBD2. The germline gives CDR1 MNHEY, CDR2 SMNVEV (reference sequence). This CDR3 spans 16 amino acids. J gave up 6 bases and V 4 bases, and 14 bases lay outside the gene matches. The CDR3 DNA is TGTGCCAGCAGTTCCATGCGAGGGGAAGCGGGAAAGACCCAGTACTTC. Translated, it gives CASSSMRGEAGKTQYF.

This chain connects TRBV27 to TRBJ2-1, with 10 nucleotides matching TRBD2. The CDR3 is 14 residues long. V trimming: 7 bases; J trimming: 5 bases; junction bases outside the gene matches: 5. Germline V gene sequence: CDR1 MNHEY, CDR2 SMNVEV (reference sequence). CDR3 in amino acids: CASIPTSGNNEQFF. The CDR3 coding sequence is TGTGCCAGCATTCCCACTAGCGGGAACAATGAGCAGTTCTTC.

This chain connects TRBV6-6 to TRBJ2-7, with 10 bases aligning to TRBD2. CDR1 and CDR2 (germline): MNHNY, SVGAGI (reference sequence). With 8 bases clipped from V and 7 bases from J, the junction kept 14 bases outside the gene matches. The length of the CDR3 is 15 residues. CDR3 loop: CASRPAGGPSREQYF. In DNA, the CDR3 is TGTGCCAGCCGCCCAGCGGGAGGGCCGTCTAGAGAGCAGTACTTC.

V is TRBV14 and J is TRBJ2-5; 7 bases match TRBD1. J lost 4 bases, V lost 2 bases, and 10 bases had no gene match. Germline assignment: CDR1 SGHDN and CDR2 FVKESK. The CDR3 extends over 16 amino acids. The CDR3 region is CASSQRAQGVGETQYF. The CDR3 bases are TGTGCCAGCAGCCAACGCGCCCAGGGGGTAGGAGAGACCCAGTACTTC.

This clonotype was detected once. This CDR3 is CASKFGGGEETQYF. CDR3 DNA sequence: TGTGCCAGCAAGTTCGGAGGGGGGGAAGAGACCCAGTACTTC. This chain joins TRBV12-3 or TRBV12-4 and TRBJ2-5; a weak D match, TRBD2 (7 bases). This CDR3 region has 14 residues. The ends were cut back, 7 bases at V and 3 bases at J, with 15 bases in the middle.

The chain links TRBV7-9 to TRBJ1-4; D uncertain. Trimming pared 3 bases from V and 8 bases from J, leaving 10 bases between. This CDR3 region has 13 residues. Germline CDR1 SEHNR, CDR2 FQNEAQ (reference sequence). The CDR3 nucleotides read TGTGCCAGCAGCTTTCAAGGGTCGGAAAAACTGTTTTTT. It codes for CASSFQGSEKLFF.

With regard to this clonotype: A read error may produce the germline difference seen at one junction end. This chain connects TRBV5-1 to TRBJ2-7; 9 bases fit TRBD1. The length of the CDR3 is 14 residues. Germline V lookup: CDR1 SGHRS, CDR2 YFSETQ. The CDR3 DNA is TGCGCCAGCAGCTTGGGAGGGGACAGGGACCCCCCGAAGTTC. Its protein is CASSLGGDRDPPKF. Complete variable domain (other parts from reference TRBV5-1 and TRBJ2-7): KAGVTQTPRYLIKTRGQQVTLSCSPISGHRSVSWYQQTPGQGLQFLFEYFSETQRNKGNFPGRFSGRQFSNSRSEMNVSTLELGDSALYLCASSLGGDRDPPKFGPGTRLTVT.

This clonotype was recorded a few times. J is TRBJ2-1 and V is TRBV11-3; D call uncertain. This CDR3 has 13 amino acids. V lost 5 bases and J 5 bases, leaving 10 bases between the germline ends. Germline V CDR1 and CDR2: SGHNT, YENEEA. In DNA, the CDR3 is TGTGCCAGCAGCCCGTTTACGGACAATGAGCAGTTCTTC. Translated, it gives CASSPFTDNEQFF.

This clonotype was seen more than once but under ten times. The chain carries TRBV7-9 and TRBJ1-1, with no clear D. Germline lookup yields CDR1 SEHNR and CDR2 FQNEAQ (reference sequence). This CDR3 has 14 residues. Trimming cost V 3 bases and J 4 bases, with 12 bases left between them. The CDR3 nucleotides read TGTGCCAGCAGCTTTCGCGCATCTGGCACTGAAGCTTTCTTT. It encodes CASSFRASGTEAFF.

This chain joins TRBV6-2 or TRBV6-3 and TRBJ1-1; 11 nucleotides align to TRBD1. Trimming took 6 bases from V and 0 from J; bases not matched to a gene: 6. The CDR3 sequence is 16 residues long. Germline-derived CDR1 and CDR2 are MNHEY and SVGEGT. Written as DNA, the CDR3 is TGTGCCAGCAGCAGCGGGACAGGGGGTCTGAACACTGAAGCTTTCTTT. This gives the protein CASSSGTGGLNTEAFF.

In this sample, this clonotype turned up a few times. The chain links TRBV9 to TRBJ2-2; D is uncertain. The CDR3 runs 14 residues. Trimming shortened V by 4 bases and J by 2 bases, and 9 bases separated the two germline ends. Per the germline V gene, CDR1 is SGDLS and CDR2 is YYNGEE. The CDR3 DNA reads TGTGCCAGCAGCCCGAAATTAAACACCGGGGAGCTGTTTTTT. This translates into CASSPKLNTGELFF.

This clonotype has just a few counts. The chain couples TRBV7-3 to TRBJ2-3; possible D gene TRBD1, 6 bases. Germline CDR1 is SGHTA and CDR2 is FQGTGA. This CDR3 region has 15 residues. Trimming cost V 0 bases and J 4 bases, with 11 bases left between them. CDR3 loop: CASSLTRGFSDTQYF. CDR3 bases: TGTGCCAGCAGCTTAACCAGGGGATTTTCAGATACGCAGTATTTT.

There are a few counts of this clonotype. The V and J genes are TRBV6-1 and TRBJ1-2; D is unclear. Germline V CDR1 and CDR2: MNHNS, SASEGT. The CDR3 has 15 amino acids. Between the trimmed V and J ends, which lost 3 bases and 0 bases, there was a span of 11 bases. The DNA for the CDR3 is TGTGCCAGCAGTGACCTCCCCGGGCCTAACTATGGCTACACCTTC. This gives the protein CASSDLPGPNYGYTF.

In this sample, this clonotype turned up many times. CDR3 in amino acids: CASKVRGFTDTQYF. CDR3 nucleotides: TGCGCCAGCAAGGTCAGGGGATTCACAGATACGCAGTATTTT. The genes are TRBV4-1 and TRBJ2-3, with a weak D call TRBD1 (6 bases). Germline values: CDR1 MGHRA, CDR2 YSYEKL. This CDR3 is 14 amino acids long. V was shortened by 7 bases and J by 2 bases, with 13 bases between the two germline ends.

The rearrangement links TRBV20-1 to TRBJ2-7; 9 nucleotides align to TRBD2. The germline CDR1 and CDR2 sequences are DFQATT and SNEGSKA (reference sequence). This CDR3 contains 14 residues. Unmatched junction bases numbered 4, after V lost 1 base and J lost 3 bases. CDR3 loop: CSARGRLADYEQYF. CDR3 coding DNA: TGCAGTGCTAGAGGCAGACTAGCGGACTACGAGCAGTACTTC.

The chain couples TRBV14 to TRBJ1-1; 9 bases are shared with TRBD1. Germline-derived CDR1 and CDR2 are SGHDN and FVKESK. This CDR3 has 16 residues. V was pared by 5 bases and J by 6 bases, with 13 bases of the junction left unmatched. The CDR3 here is CASSGPGQGKISEAFF. The CDR3, as DNA: TGTGCCAGCAGCGGCCCGGGACAGGGTAAAATTTCTGAAGCTTTCTTT. Full variable domain (rest looked up from reference TRBV14 and TRBJ1-1): EAGVTQFPSHSVIEKGQTVTLRCDPISGHDNLYWYRRVMGKEIKFLLHFVKESKQDESGMPNNRFLAERTGGTYSTLKVQPAELEDSGVYFCASSGPGQGKISEAFFGQGTRLTVV.

In its sample, this clonotype was seen a few times. The chain is built from TRBV19 and TRBJ2-7; 14 nucleotides line up with TRBD2. Germline V gives CDR1 LNHDA, CDR2 SQIVND (reference sequence). J was trimmed by 5 bases and V by 6 bases; bases with no gene match: 3. The CDR3 is 14 residues long. The CDR3 spells CASRGGLAGDEQYF. The CDR3 DNA is TGTGCCAGTAGAGGGGGACTAGCGGGAGACGAGCAGTACTTC.

This clonotype was detected only a few times. The chain recombines TRBV5-1 with TRBJ2-1; D gene ambiguous. V dropped 0 bases and J dropped 6 bases, with 13 bases sitting between them. The germline V gene has CDR1 SGHRS and CDR2 YFSETQ. The CDR3 totals 15 residues. The CDR3 sequence is CASSLGTVEGNEQFF. The CDR3 region has the DNA TGCGCCAGCAGCTTGGGAACAGTAGAAGGCAATGAGCAGTTCTTC.

This clonotype showed up just a few times. The chain employs TRBV20-1 and TRBJ2-7; 9 bases fit TRBD2. CDR3 length: 15 amino acids. V lost 0 bases to trimming and J lost 3 bases; unmatched junction nucleotides: 6. Looked up from germline, CDR1 is DFQATT and CDR2 is SNEGSKA (reference sequence). This chain's CDR3 is CSARDLNSGSYEQYF. DNA for the CDR3: TGCAGTGCTAGAGATCTCAATAGCGGGAGCTACGAGCAGTACTTC.

V is TRBV6-2 or TRBV6-3 and J is TRBJ2-3, with 7 bases aligning to TRBD2. There are 16 residues in the CDR3. Trimming at V came to 2 bases and at J to 2 bases, leaving 7 bases not matched to a gene. CDR1 is MNHEY and CDR2 is SVGEGT in the germline V gene. The CDR3 nucleotides read TGTGCCAGCAGTTACGACCCTAGCGGATCCACAGATACGCAGTATTTT. Translating gives CASSYDPSGSTDTQYF.

This clonotype was counted between two and nine times. The chain uses TRBV5-1 and TRBJ1-5; D might be TRBD1 (6 bases). V lost 4 bases and J 7 bases, leaving 12 bases between the germline ends. The germline V gene has CDR1 SGHRS and CDR2 YFSETQ. This CDR3 has 13 residues. The CDR3 DNA reads TGCGCCAGCAGCGTTACAGGGTTGCAGCCCCAGCATTTT. Translation gives CASSVTGLQPQHF. Full variable domain (remainder filled in from reference TRBV5-1 and TRBJ1-5): KAGVTQTPRYLIKTRGQQVTLSCSPISGHRSVSWYQQTPGQGLQFLFEYFSETQRNKGNFPGRFSGRQFSNSRSEMNVSTLELGDSALYLCASSVTGLQPQHFGDGTRLSIL.

This chain uses TRBV24-1 with TRBJ2-7; D is uncertain. The CDR3 runs to 12 residues. Trimming left V 4 bases short and J 4 bases short, with 7 bases between. Germline V gives CDR1 KGHDR, CDR2 SFDVKD. The CDR3 DNA sequence: TGTGCCACCAGTGAGGTCAGGTACGAGCAGTACTTC. It encodes CATSEVRYEQYF.

This clonotype was picked up a small number of times. This chain links TRBV20-1 with TRBJ2-7; 11 bases are shared with TRBD2. Germline assignment: CDR1 DFQATT and CDR2 SNEGSKA (reference sequence). CDR3 length equals 14 residues. The J segment lost 7 bases and the V segment lost 0 bases, leaving 5 bases of the junction unmatched. The CDR3 DNA is TGCAGTGCTAGAGACCCACTAGCGGGAGTAGAGCAGTACTTC. It translates to CSARDPLAGVEQYF.

The CDR3 reads CTSSPRDRIEQFF. The CDR3 region has the DNA TGTACCAGCAGCCCTAGGGACAGAATCGAGCAGTTCTTC. The chain employs TRBV7-2 and TRBJ2-1; TRBD1 matches at 7 bases. Germline V lookup: CDR1 SGHTA, CDR2 FQGNSA. This CDR3 spans 13 amino acids. Trimming at V came to 5 bases and at J to 10 bases, leaving 8 bases not matched to a gene.

This clonotype has just a few counts. The rearrangement uses TRBV4-1 and TRBJ1-5; D is ambiguous. CDR3 length: 16 residues. CDR1 and CDR2 (germline): MGHRA, YSYEKL. V lost 0 bases and J 2 bases, leaving 11 bases between the germline ends. CDR3 nucleotide sequence: TGCGCCAGCAGCCAAGATGGTTTCGTTGGCAATCAGCCCCAGCATTTT. It yields the protein CASSQDGFVGNQPQHF.

This clonotype was seen a handful of times. The CDR3 coding sequence is TGTGCCAGCACCCGAAATATTAATGACAGGGGGCAGTCGAACACTGAAGCTTTCTTT. This sequence encodes CASTRNINDRGQSNTEAFF. The V and J genes are TRBV7-9 and TRBJ1-1; 10 bases are a match to TRBD1. V lost 7 bases to trimming and J lost 1 base; unmatched junction nucleotides: 18. Germline values: CDR1 SEHNR, CDR2 FQNEAQ (reference sequence). The CDR3 runs to 19 residues. Full variable domain (outside the CDR3, taken from reference TRBV7-9 and TRBJ1-1): DTGVSQNPRHKITKRGQNVTFRCDPISEHNRLYWYRQTLGQGPEFLTYFQNEAQLEKSRLLSDRFSAERPKGSFSTLEIQRTEQGDSAMYLCASTRNINDRGQSNTEAFFGQGTRLTVV.

This chain uses TRBV20-1 with TRBJ2-3; no reliable D call. Looked up from germline, CDR1 is DFQATT and CDR2 is SNEGSKA (reference sequence). V was pared by 0 bases and J by 1 base, with 5 bases between. The CDR3 contains 13 residues. The CDR3 region is CSARELGTDTQYF. The DNA of the CDR3 is TGCAGTGCTAGAGAGCTTGGCACAGATACGCAGTATTTT.